This T cell receptor beta chain originates from a study of blood T cell repertoires in COVID-19. Study information: Donors in the United States, Italy and Spain gave samples during acute or convalescent COVID-19. Sources were T cells, B-cell-depleted T cells, or PBMCs; the material itself was cDNA or gDNA.

Sequencing was performed with immunoSEQ multiplex PCR; in TCRdb, only in-frame clones are kept and a portion is missing. The sample carries around 130,000 clones, about 86% recorded once. From germline, CDR1 is MNHEY and CDR2 SVGAGI. The trim removed 7 bases at V and 5 bases at J, leaving 5 bases unmatched. The CDR3 sequence is 13 residues long. The age range of participants was 18 to 89 years, with residence in about two dozen US areas. Each participant's cohort was designated according to participant-reported clinical history. This clone is a singleton in its sample. This clonotype was obtained from a man between 35 and 55 years old with acute COVID-19. Sequencing was done on a sample of PBMCs or T cells enriched from blood (not recorded which). The chain links TRBV6-5 to TRBJ2-5, with 9 bases identical to TRBD2. The CDR3 coding sequence is TGTGCCAGCAACGCGGGGGGGCTGGAGACCCAGTACTTC. It is translated as CASNAGGLETQYF.